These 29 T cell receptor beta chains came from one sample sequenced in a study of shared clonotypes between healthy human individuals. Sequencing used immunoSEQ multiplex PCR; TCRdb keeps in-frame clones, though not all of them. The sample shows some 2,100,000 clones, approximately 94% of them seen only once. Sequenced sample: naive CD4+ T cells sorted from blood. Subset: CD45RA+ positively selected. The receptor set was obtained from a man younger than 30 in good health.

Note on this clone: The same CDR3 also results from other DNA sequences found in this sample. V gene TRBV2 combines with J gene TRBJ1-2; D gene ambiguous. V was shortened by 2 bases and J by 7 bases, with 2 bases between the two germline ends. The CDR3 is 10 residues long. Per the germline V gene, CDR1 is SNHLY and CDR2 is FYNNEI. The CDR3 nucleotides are TGTGCCAGCAGTGAAAGTGGCTACACCTTC. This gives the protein CASSESGYTF.

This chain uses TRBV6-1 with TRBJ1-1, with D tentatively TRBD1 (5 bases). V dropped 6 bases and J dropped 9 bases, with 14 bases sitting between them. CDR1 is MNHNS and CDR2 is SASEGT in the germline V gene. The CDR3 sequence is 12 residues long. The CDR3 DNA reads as TGTGCCAGCAGCCTTAAAACAGGAAAAGCTTTCTTT. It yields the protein CASSLKTGKAFF.

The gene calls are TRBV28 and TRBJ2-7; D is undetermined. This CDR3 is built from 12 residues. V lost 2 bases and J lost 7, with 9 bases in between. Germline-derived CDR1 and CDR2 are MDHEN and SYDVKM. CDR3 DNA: TGTGCCAGCAGTTTAAAAGGGCGGGAGCAGTACTTC. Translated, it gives CASSLKGREQYF.

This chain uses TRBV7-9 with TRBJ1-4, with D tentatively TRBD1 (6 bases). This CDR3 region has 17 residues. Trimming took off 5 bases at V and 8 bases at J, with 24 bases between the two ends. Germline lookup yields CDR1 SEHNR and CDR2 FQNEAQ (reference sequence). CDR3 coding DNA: TGTGCCAGCAGCATGACCCCAGTGGTAGGGGGGGTGGAAAAACTGTTTTTT. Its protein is CASSMTPVVGGVEKLFF.

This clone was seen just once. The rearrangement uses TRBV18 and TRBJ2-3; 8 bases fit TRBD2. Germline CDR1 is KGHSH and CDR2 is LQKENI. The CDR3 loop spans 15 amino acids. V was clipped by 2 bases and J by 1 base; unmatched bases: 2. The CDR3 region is CASSPASGRTDTQYF. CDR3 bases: TGTGCCAGCTCACCAGCTAGCGGGCGCACAGATACGCAGTATTTT.

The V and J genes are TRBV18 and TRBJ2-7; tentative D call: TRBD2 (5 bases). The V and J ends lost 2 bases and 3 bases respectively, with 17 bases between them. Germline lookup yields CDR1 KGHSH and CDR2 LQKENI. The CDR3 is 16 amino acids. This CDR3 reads CASSPTPGDRDYEQYF. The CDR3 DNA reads TGTGCCAGCTCACCAACCCCCGGGGATCGGGACTACGAGCAGTACTTC.

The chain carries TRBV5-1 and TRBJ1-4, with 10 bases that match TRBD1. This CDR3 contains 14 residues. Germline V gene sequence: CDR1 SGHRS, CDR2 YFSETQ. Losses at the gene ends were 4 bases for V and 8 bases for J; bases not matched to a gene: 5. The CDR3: CASSPGQGEEKLFF. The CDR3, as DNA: TGCGCCAGCAGCCCCGGACAGGGGGAAGAAAAACTGTTTTTT.

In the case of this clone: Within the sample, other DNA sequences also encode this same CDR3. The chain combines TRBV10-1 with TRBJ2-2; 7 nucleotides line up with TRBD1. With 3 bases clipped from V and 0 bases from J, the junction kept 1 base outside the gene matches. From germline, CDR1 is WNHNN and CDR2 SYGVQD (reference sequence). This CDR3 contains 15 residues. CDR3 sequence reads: CASSEGTANTGELFF. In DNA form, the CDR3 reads TGCGCCAGCAGTGAAGGGACAGCGAACACCGGGGAGCTGTTTTTT.

The CDR3: CASSSGLGQFF. The CDR3 DNA follows: TGCGCCAGCAGCTCAGGGCTGGGGCAGTTCTTC. J is TRBJ2-1 and V is TRBV5-1, with TRBD1 as a possible D gene (5 bases). Germline CDR1 is SGHRS and CDR2 is YFSETQ. This CDR3 has 11 amino acids. The V and J ends lost 3 bases and 12 bases respectively, with 10 bases between them. The full variable domain, rest sourced from reference TRBV5-1 and TRBJ2-1, is KAGVTQTPRYLIKTRGQQVTLSCSPISGHRSVSWYQQTPGQGLQFLFEYFSETQRNKGNFPGRFSGRQFSNSRSEMNVSTLELGDSALYLCASSSGLGQFFGPGTRLTVL.

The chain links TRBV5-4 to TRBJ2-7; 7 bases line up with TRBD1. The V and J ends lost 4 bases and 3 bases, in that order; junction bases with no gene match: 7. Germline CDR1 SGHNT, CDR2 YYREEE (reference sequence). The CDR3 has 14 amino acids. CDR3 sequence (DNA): TGTGCCAGCAGCCCCTCGGGACAGCGCTACGAGCAGTACTTC. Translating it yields CASSPSGQRYEQYF.

The CDR3 protein is CASSDRRLASYEQYF. CDR3 nucleotides: TGTGCCAGCAGTGACCGGAGACTAGCGTCATACGAGCAGTACTTC. This sequence joins TRBV25-1 and TRBJ2-7, with TRBD2 identical over 8 bases. Germline V gives CDR1 MGHDK, CDR2 SYGVNS. The CDR3 runs to 15 residues. Germline trimming cut 3 bases from V and 4 bases from J; bases unmatched to any gene: 8.

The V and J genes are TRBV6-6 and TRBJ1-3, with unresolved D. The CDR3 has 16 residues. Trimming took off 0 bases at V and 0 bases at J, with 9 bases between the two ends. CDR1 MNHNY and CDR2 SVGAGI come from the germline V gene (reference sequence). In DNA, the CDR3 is TGTGCCAGCAGTTACTCATTTCTGGACTCTGGAAACACCATATATTTT. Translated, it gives CASSYSFLDSGNTIYF.

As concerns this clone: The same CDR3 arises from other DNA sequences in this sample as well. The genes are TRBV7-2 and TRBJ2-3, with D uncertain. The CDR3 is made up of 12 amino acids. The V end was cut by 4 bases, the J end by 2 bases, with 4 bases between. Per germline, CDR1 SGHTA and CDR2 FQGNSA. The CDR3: CASSSPTDTQYF. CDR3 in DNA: TGTGCCAGCAGCTCCCCCACAGATACGCAGTATTTT.

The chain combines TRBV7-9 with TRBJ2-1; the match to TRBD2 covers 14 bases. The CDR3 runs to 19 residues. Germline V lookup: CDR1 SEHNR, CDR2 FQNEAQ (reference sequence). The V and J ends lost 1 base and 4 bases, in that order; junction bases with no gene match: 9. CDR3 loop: CASSLVGTSGGPLYNEQFF. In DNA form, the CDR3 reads TGTGCCAGCAGCTTAGTTGGGACTAGCGGGGGACCCCTTTACAATGAGCAGTTCTTC.

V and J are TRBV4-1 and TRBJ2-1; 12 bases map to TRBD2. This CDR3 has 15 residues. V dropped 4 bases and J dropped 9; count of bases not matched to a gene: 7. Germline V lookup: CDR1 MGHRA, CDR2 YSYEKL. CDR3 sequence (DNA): TGCGCCAGCAGCCGACTAGCGGGAGTAGCGGGTGAGCAGTTCTTC. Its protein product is CASSRLAGVAGEQFF.

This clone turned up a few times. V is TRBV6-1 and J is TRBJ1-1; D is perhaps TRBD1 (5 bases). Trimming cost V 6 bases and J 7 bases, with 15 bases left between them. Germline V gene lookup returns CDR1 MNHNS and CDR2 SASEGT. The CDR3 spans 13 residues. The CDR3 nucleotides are TGTGCCAGCAGGGGGGGAGGATCCGTTGAAGCTTTCTTT. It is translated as CASRGGGSVEAFF.

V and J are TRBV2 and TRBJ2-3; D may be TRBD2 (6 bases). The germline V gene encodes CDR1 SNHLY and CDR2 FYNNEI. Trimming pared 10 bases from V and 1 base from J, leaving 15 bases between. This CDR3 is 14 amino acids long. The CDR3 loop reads CATMGGRGTDTQYF. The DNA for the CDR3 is TGTGCCACAATGGGGGGAAGGGGCACAGATACGCAGTATTTT.

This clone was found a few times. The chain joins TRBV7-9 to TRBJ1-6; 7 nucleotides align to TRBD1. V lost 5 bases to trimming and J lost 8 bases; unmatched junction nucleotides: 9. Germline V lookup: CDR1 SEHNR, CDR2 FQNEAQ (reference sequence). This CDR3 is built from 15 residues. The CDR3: CASSPSGTEHSPLHF. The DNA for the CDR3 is TGTGCCAGCAGCCCCTCCGGGACAGAGCATTCACCCCTCCACTTT.

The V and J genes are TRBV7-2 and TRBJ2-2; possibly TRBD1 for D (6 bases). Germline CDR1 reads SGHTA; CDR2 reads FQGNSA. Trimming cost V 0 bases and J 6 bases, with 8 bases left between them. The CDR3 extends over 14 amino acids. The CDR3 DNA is TGTGCCAGCAGCTTAGCGGGGGCGGCCGGGGAGCTGTTTTTT. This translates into CASSLAGAAGELFF.

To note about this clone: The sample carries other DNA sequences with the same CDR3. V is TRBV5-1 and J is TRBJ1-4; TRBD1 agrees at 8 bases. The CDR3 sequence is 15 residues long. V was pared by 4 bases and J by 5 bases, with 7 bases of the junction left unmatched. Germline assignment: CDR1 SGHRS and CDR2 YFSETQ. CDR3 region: CASSPTGGANEKLFF. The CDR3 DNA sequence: TGCGCCAGCAGCCCCACAGGGGGAGCAAATGAAAAACTGTTTTTT.

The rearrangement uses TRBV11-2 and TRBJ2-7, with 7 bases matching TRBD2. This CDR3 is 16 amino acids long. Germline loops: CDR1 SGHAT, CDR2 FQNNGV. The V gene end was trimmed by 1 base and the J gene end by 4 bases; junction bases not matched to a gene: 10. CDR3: CASSLATGGMPYEQYF. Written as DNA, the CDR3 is TGTGCCAGCAGCTTAGCGACGGGGGGAATGCCATACGAGCAGTACTTC.

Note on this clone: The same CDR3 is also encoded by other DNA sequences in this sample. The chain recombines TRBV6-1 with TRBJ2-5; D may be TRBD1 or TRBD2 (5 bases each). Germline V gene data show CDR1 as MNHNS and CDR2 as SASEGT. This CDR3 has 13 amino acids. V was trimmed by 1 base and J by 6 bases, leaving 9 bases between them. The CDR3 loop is CASSEERGKTQYF. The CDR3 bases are TGTGCCAGCAGTGAAGAGAGGGGAAAGACCCAGTACTTC.

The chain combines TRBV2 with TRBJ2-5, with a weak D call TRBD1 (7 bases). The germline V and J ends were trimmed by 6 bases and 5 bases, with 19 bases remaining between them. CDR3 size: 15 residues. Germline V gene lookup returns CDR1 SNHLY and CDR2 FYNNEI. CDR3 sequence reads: CASRGGQTLVETQYF. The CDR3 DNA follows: TGTGCCAGCAGGGGGGGACAGACTCTCGTCGAGACCCAGTACTTC.

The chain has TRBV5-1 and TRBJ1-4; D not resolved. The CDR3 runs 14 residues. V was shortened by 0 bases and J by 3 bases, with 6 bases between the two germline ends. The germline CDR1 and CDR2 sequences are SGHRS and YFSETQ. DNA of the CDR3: TGCGCCAGCAGCTTGGCCAGGTCTAATGAAAAACTGTTTTTT. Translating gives CASSLARSNEKLFF.

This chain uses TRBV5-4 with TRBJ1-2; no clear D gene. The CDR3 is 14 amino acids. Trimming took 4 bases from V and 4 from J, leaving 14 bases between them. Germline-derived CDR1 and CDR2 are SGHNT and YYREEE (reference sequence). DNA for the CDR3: TGTGCCAGCAGCCCGGACCTGGCGGTCTATGGCTACACCTTC. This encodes CASSPDLAVYGYTF.

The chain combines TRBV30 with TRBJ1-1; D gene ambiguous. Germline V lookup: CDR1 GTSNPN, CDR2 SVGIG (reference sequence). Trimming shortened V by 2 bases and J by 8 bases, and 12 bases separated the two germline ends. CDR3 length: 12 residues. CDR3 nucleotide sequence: TGTGCCTGGAGTCCAGACGGCAGAGAAGCTTTCTTT. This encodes CAWSPDGREAFF.

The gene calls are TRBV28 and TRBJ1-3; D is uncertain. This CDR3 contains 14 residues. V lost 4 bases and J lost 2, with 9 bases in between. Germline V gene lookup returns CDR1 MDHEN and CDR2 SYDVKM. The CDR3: CASSSGEPGNTIYF. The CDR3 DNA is TGTGCCAGCAGTTCTGGCGAACCTGGAAACACCATATATTTT.

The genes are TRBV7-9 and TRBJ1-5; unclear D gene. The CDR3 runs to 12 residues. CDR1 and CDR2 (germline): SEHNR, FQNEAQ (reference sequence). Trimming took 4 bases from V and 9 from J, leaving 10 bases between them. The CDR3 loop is CASSSSDGPQHF. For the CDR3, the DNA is TGTGCCAGCAGCTCCTCGGACGGGCCCCAGCATTTT. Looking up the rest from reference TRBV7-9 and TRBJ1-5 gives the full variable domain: DTGVSQNPRHKITKRGQNVTFRCDPISEHNRLYWYRQTLGQGPEFLTYFQNEAQLEKSRLLSDRFSAERPKGSFSTLEIQRTEQGDSAMYLCASSSSDGPQHFGDGTRLSIL.

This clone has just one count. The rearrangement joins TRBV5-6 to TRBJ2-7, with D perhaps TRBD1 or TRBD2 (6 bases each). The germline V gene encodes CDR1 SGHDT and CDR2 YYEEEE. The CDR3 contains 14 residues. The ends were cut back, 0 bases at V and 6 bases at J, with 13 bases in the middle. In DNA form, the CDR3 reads TGTGCCAGCAGCTTGGCTGGGGGGCGCATCGAGCAGTACTTC. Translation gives CASSLAGGRIEQYF. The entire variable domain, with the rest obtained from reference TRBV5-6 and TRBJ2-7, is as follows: DAGVTQSPTHLIKTRGQQVTLRCSPKSGHDTVSWYQQALGQGPQFIFQYYEEEERQRGNFPDRFSGHQFPNYSSELNVNALLLGDSALYLCASSLAGGRIEQYFGPGTRLTVT.